These 3 T cell receptor beta chains share one sample of origin, sequenced in a study of response to subunit inactivated influenza vaccine. Using its own MiXCR run on the RT-PCR reads, TCRdb lists one record per CDR3 protein. The data show around 530,000 distinct CDR3 sequences, 15% to 20% seen once. Sequenced here: CD4+ T cells sorted from PBMCs, sampled around 25 months after vaccination. The receptor set was obtained from a man aged 50-75 years who received an inactivated influenza vaccine.

This clonotype appeared a few times. The chain uses TRBV12-3 or TRBV12-4 and TRBJ1-5, with unresolved D. V lost 6 bases to trimming and J lost 0 bases, with 9 bases between them. CDR3 size: 14 residues. The CDR3 region is CASSPIYSNQPQHF. In DNA, the CDR3 is TGTGCCAGCAGCCCAATCTATAGCAATCAGCCCCAGCATTTT.

J is TRBJ2-1 and V is TRBV28; TRBD2 agrees at 9 bases. The CDR3 length is 15 residues. Per germline, CDR1 MDHEN and CDR2 SYDVKM. J gave up 8 bases and V 6 bases, and 11 bases lay outside the gene matches. The CDR3: CASSPVAGGPDEQFF. In DNA, the CDR3 is TGTGCCAGCAGCCCCGTTGCGGGGGGGCCAGATGAGCAGTTCTTC. Full variable domain (missing parts from reference TRBV28 and TRBJ2-1): DVKVTQSSRYLVKRTGEKVFLECVQDMDHENMFWYRQDPGLGLRLIYFSYDVKMKEKGDIPEGYSVSREKKERFSLILESASTNQTSMYLCASSPVAGGPDEQFFGPGTRLTVL.

The table lists this clonotype with many counts. This CDR3 reads CASSLEPLTSANEKLFF. CDR3 DNA sequence: TGCGCCAGCAGCTTGGAGCCCCTCACGTCGGCTAATGAAAAACTGTTTTTT. The chain joins TRBV5-1 to TRBJ1-4; D is unresolved. CDR1 and CDR2 (germline): SGHRS, YFSETQ. The CDR3 covers 17 residues. Trimming pared 0 bases from V and 3 bases from J, leaving 15 bases between.